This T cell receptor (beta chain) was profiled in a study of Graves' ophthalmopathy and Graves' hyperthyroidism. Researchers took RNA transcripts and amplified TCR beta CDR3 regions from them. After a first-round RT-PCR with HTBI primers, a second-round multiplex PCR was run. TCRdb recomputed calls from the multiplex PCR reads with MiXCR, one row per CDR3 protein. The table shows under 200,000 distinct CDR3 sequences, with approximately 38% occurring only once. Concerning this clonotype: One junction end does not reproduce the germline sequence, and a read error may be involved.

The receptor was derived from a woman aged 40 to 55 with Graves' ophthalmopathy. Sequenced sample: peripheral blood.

The CDR3 spells CAASGDSNTEAFF. As DNA, the CDR3 is TGTGCCGCCAGCGGGGACAGCAACACTGAAGCTTTCTTT. The rearrangement uses TRBV15 and TRBJ1-1, with TRBD1 identical over 7 bases. The CDR3 is made up of 13 amino acids. The germline CDR1 and CDR2 sequences are LNHNV and YYDKDF (reference sequence).